This record covers a single T cell receptor beta chain. Its antigen is as yet unknown. Measured with immunoSEQ multiplex PCR; TCRdb has only the in-frame clones, and not every one. Among 55,000 to 70,000 clones listed, around 74% were seen once. This specimen belongs to a study of a mutant IDH1 vaccine in newly diagnosed glioma. Study overall: Patients under treatment included around 60% males and 37.5% females and had a mean age of around 40 years. Most patients had received both radiotherapy and temozolomide, the prior options being radiotherapy, temozolomide, or both.

Germline V gene sequence: CDR1 SGHDT, CDR2 YYEEEE. The CDR3 covers 13 residues. V was trimmed by 1 base and J by 5 bases, leaving 9 bases between them. The time point here: baseline, week 1 (first vaccination visit). Described treatment: pre-vaccination baseline after standard-of-care therapy. Donor tumors were new WHO grade 3 or 4 IDH1-mutant, ATRX-lost astrocytomas. Points from the study as a whole: Pseudoprogression showed no apparent link to changes in top peripheral T cell clonotypes.

This receptor was identified in a man aged 50-59 years with glioma. The chain combines TRBV5-6 with TRBJ1-2, with D possibly TRBD1 on 5 matching bases. Specimen: PBMCs, collected from a glioma patient treated with radiotherapy, temozolomide or both. In DNA form, the CDR3 reads TGTGCCAGCAGCTTGAGTAGACAGTATGGCTACACCTTC. Residues: CASSLSRQYGYTF. Full variable domain (outside the CDR3, taken from reference TRBV5-6 and TRBJ1-2): DAGVTQSPTHLIKTRGQQVTLRCSPKSGHDTVSWYQQALGQGPQFIFQYYEEEERQRGNFPDRFSGHQFPNYSSELNVNALLLGDSALYLCASSLSRQYGYTFGSGTRLTVV.